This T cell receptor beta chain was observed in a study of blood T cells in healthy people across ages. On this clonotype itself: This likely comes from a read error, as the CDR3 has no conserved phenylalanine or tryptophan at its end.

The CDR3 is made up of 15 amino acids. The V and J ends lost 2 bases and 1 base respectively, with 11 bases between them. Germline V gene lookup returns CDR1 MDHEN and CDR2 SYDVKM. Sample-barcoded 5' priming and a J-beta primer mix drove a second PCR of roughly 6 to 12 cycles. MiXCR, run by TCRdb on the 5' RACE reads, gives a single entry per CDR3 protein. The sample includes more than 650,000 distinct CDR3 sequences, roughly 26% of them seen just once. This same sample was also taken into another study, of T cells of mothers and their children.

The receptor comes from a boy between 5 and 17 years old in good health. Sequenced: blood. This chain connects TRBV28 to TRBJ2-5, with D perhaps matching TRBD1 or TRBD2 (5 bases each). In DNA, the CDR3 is TGTGCCAGCAGTTTAATGGGGGTAATCCAAGAGACCCAGTACTTG. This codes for CASSLMGVIQETQYL.